The text below deals with one T cell receptor (beta chain). The data derive from a study of early T cells in non-severe SARS-CoV-2 infection. About the study: The authors sequenced bulk RNA from unsorted whole blood, leaving chains unpaired.

Germline trimming cut 4 bases from V and 7 bases from J; bases unmatched to any gene: 9. This CDR3 region has 14 residues. Germline V gene sequence: CDR1 SGHRS, CDR2 YFSETQ. TCRdb fed the 5' RACE reads into MiXCR, producing one record per CDR3 protein. The sample records 64,000 or so distinct CDR3 sequences, about an eighth being singletons. This sequence joins TRBV5-1 and TRBJ2-7, with 9 bases fitting TRBD1. What was sequenced was whole blood. The sequence came from an adult who was a healthcare worker with PCR-confirmed SARS-CoV-2 infection or an uninfected control (not recorded which). CDR3 coding DNA: TGCGCCAGCAGCCCCGGGGACAGGGTCGGGGAGCAGTACTTC. Translation gives CASSPGDRVGEQYF.